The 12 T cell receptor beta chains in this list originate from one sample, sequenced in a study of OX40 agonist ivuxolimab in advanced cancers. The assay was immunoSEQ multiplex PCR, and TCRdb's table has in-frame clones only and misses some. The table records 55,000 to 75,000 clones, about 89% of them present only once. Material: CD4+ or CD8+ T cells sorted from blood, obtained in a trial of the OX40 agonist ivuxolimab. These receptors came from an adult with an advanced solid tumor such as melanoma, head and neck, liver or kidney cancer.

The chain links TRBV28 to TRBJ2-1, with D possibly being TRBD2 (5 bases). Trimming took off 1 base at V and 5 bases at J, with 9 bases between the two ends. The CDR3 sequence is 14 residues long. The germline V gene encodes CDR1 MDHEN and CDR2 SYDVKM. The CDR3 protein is CASSLLLVHNEQFF. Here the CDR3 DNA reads TGTGCCAGCAGTTTATTACTAGTTCACAATGAGCAGTTCTTC. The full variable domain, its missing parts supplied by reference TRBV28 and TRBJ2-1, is DVKVTQSSRYLVKRTGEKVFLECVQDMDHENMFWYRQDPGLGLRLIYFSYDVKMKEKGDIPEGYSVSREKKERFSLILESASTNQTSMYLCASSLLLVHNEQFFGPGTRLTVL.

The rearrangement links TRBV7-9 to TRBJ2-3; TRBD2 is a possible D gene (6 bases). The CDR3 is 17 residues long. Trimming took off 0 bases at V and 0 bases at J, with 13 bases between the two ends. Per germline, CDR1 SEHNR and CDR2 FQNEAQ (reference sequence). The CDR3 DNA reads TGTGCCAGCAGCTTAGCGGAGGGGCTAAAAAGCACAGATACGCAGTATTTT. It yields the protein CASSLAEGLKSTDTQYF.

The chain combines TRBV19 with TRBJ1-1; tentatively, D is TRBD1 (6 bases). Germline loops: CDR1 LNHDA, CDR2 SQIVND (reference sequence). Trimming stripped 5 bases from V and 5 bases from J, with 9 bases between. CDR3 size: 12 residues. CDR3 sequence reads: CASSRGQTEAFF. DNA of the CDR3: TGTGCCAGTAGTCGGGGGCAAACTGAAGCTTTCTTT.

The chain's CDR3 is CASSSHGTYEQYF. As DNA, the CDR3 is TGTGCCAGCAGTTCTCACGGGACCTACGAGCAGTACTTC. The gene calls are TRBV27 and TRBJ2-7, with D possibly TRBD2 on 5 matching bases. Germline-derived CDR1 and CDR2 are MNHEY and SMNVEV (reference sequence). The CDR3 has 13 amino acids. The germline V and J ends were trimmed by 4 bases and 2 bases, with 9 bases remaining between them.

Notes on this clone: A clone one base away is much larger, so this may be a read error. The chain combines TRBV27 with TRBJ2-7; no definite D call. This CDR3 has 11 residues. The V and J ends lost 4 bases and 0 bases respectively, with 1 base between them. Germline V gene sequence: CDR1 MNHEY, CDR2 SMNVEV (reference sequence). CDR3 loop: CASSSSYEQYF. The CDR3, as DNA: TGTGCCAGCAGTTCCTCCTACGAGCAGTACTTC.

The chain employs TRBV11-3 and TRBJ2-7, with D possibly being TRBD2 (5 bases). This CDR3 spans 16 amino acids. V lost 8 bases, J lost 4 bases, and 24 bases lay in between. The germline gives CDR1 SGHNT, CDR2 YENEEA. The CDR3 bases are TGTGCCAGCGTGCAAGCGGCCAATGCAAGGTTATACGAGCAGTACTTC. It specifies CASVQAANARLYEQYF.

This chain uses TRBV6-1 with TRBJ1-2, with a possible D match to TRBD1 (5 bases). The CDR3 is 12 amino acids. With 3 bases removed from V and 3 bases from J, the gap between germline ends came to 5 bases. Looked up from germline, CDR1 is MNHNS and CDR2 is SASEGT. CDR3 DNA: TGTGCCAGCAGTGACAGGGACTATGGCTACACCTTC. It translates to CASSDRDYGYTF.

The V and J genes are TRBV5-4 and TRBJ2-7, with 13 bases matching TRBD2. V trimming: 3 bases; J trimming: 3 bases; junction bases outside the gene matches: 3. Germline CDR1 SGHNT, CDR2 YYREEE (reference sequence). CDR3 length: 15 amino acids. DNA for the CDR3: TGTGCCAGCAGCTCCGGGACTAGCGGGAACTACGAGCAGTACTTC. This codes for CASSSGTSGNYEQYF.

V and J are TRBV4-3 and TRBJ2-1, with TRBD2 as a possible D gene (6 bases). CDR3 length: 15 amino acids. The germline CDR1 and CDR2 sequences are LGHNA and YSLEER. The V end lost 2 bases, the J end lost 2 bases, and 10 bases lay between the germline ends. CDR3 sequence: CASSQQGLAYNEQFF. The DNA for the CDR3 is TGCGCCAGCAGCCAACAGGGACTTGCCTACAATGAGCAGTTCTTC.

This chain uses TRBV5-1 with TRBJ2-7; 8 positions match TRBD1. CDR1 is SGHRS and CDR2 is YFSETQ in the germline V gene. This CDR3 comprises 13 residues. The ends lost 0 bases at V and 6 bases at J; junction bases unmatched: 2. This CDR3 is CASSLGQGSEQYF. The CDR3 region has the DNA TGCGCCAGCAGCTTGGGACAGGGGAGCGAGCAGTACTTC. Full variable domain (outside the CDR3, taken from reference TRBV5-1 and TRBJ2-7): KAGVTQTPRYLIKTRGQQVTLSCSPISGHRSVSWYQQTPGQGLQFLFEYFSETQRNKGNFPGRFSGRQFSNSRSEMNVSTLELGDSALYLCASSLGQGSEQYFGPGTRLTVT.

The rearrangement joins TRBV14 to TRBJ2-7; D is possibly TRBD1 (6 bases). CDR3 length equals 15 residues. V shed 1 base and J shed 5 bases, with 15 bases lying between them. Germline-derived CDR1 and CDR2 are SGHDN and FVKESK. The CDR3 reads CASSQGGGGWDEQYF. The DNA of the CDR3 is TGTGCCAGCAGCCAAGGAGGTGGGGGCTGGGACGAGCAGTACTTC.

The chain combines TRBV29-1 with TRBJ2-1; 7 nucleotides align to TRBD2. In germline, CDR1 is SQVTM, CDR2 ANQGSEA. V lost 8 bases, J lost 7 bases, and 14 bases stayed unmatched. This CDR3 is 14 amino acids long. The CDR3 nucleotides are TGCAGCATCCGAAGGGGCGGGAGTATGAATGAGCAGTTCTTC. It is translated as CSIRRGGSMNEQFF.